The entry that follows covers one T cell receptor beta chain sequence. Its antigen is undetermined. The sample, around 9.9 milliliters of peripheral blood, was drawn from each donor. This specimen belongs to a study of blood T cells in healthy people across ages. Study-wide background: There was about one barcoded beta molecule captured by template switching per two T cells. Study results and limitations: Age brought a roughly linear fall in TCR beta diversity measured per million T cells.

Germline lookup yields CDR1 LNHNV and CDR2 YYDKDF (reference sequence). The CDR3 is 13 residues long. V gave up 2 bases and J gave up 9 bases, with 13 bases separating them. Using a J-beta primer mix together with a sample-barcoded 5' primer, a second PCR was run for roughly 7 to 11 cycles. TCRdb passed the 5' RACE reads through MiXCR, listing each CDR3 protein once. The table includes over 750,000 distinct CDR3 sequences, roughly 25% detected once. These same records also appear under a second study, on T cells of mothers and their children.

The receptor was derived from a boy younger than 18 in good health. The J gene is TRBJ1-1, the V gene TRBV15; D gene unclear. Sequenced sample: blood. The CDR3 reads CATSRTDGLKAFF. CDR3 DNA: TGTGCCACCAGCAGAACGGACGGACTAAAAGCTTTCTTT.